This T cell receptor beta chain emerged from a study of cytomegalovirus exposure and HLA in healthy donors. Background on the study: Sequencing of approximately 190 million T cells in an earlier analysis found around 120 million unique TCR beta sequences. Study results and limitations: Later genetic work tied a missense DCLRE1C variant to beta-chain V and J trimming. The study flagged 150 to 200 TCR beta chains as cytomegalovirus-associated.

J was trimmed by 4 bases and V by 4 bases; bases with no gene match: 11. The CDR3 has 16 residues. Germline CDR1 is SGHNT and CDR2 is YYREEE (reference sequence). Note on this clone: The antigen is not known.

Researchers ran the PCR with 60 Vbeta and 13 Jbeta primers. Repertoires were generated with immunoSEQ multiplex PCR, while TCRdb's copy carries only in-frame clones and drops some. The sample contains roughly 180,000 clones, around four fifths of which appear only once. This chain uses TRBV5-4 with TRBJ2-1; 7 positions agree with TRBD1. The receptor's source is a woman in her 30s in good health and CMV-seronegative. Sequencing input: PBMCs. This chain's CDR3 is CASSTGTAPQYNEQFF. The DNA of the CDR3 is TGTGCCAGCAGCACCGGGACAGCACCACAATACAATGAGCAGTTCTTC.